This TCR beta chain was recovered during a study of T cell repertoires in aging, cancer and after chemotherapy. A mixed TRB-A/B primer pool amplified rearranged TRB by multiplex touch-down PCR. TCRdb processed the multiplex PCR reads anew with MiXCR; each CDR3 protein has one entry. Of more than 4,500 distinct CDR3 sequences in the sample, under 30% are singletons; the top ten hold roughly a sixth. The CDR3 is 14 amino acids. Germline values: CDR1 MNHEY, CDR2 SVGAGI. Trimming removed 7 bases from V and 4 bases from J; junction bases left unmatched: 7. Peripheral blood genomic DNA, not sorted cells or RNA, was the template. Of note for this clonotype: This may stem from a read error, because a much larger clone lies one nucleotide away.

Sequencing was done on a sample of blood. V is TRBV6-5 and J is TRBJ2-1; 7 bases are a match to TRBD1. The sequence was collected from a human donor in good health. The CDR3 loop reads CASILRDSYNEQFF. DNA of the CDR3: TGTGCCAGCATCTTGAGGGACAGTTACAATGAGCAGTTCTTC.